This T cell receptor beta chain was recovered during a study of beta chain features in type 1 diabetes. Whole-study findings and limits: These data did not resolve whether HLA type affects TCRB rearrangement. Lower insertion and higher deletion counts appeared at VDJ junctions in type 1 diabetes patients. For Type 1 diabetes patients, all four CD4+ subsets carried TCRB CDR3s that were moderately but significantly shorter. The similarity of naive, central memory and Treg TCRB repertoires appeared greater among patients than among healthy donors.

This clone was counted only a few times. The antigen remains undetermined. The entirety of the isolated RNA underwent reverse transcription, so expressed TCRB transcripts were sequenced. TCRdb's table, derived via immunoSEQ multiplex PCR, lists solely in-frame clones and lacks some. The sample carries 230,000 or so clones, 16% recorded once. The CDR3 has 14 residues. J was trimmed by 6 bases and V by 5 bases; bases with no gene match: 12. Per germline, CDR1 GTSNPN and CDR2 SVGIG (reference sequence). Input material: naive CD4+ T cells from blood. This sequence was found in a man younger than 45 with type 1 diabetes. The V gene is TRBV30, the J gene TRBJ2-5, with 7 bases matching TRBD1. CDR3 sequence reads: CAWGRQGLEKTQYF. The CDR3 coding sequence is TGTGCCTGGGGGAGACAGGGCCTAGAAAAGACCCAGTACTTC.